The present entry profiles one T cell receptor (beta chain) with its context. Original methodology: The assay estimated nucleated cells by amplifying reference gene primers. This table comes from immunoSEQ multiplex PCR, and its TCRdb copy is limited to in-frame clones, with some not included. Clonal size and the V and J genes are those of that table, whereas D and trimming came from the DNA. The sample lists more than 250,000 clones; approximately 86% were seen once. The data derive from a study of blood T cell repertoires in COVID-19. CDR1 and CDR2 (germline): MDHEN, SYDVKM. Losses at the gene ends were 6 bases for V and 2 bases for J; bases not matched to a gene: 3. There are 14 residues in the CDR3.

The chain joins TRBV28 to TRBJ1-2; 10 bases line up with TRBD1. Source material: peripheral blood. The receptor was isolated from a woman aged 25 to 39 who had recovered from COVID-19. The DNA of the CDR3 is TGTGCCAGCAGCCTGGGACAGGGGAACTATGGCTACACCTTC. Translating gives CASSLGQGNYGYTF.